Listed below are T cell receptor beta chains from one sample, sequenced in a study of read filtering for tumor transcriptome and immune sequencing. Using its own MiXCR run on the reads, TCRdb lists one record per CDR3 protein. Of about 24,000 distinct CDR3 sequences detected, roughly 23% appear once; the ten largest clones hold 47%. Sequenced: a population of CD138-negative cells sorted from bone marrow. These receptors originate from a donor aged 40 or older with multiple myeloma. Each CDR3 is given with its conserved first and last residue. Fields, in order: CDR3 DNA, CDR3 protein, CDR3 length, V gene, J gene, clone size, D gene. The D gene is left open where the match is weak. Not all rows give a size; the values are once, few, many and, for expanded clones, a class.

TGTGCCAGTAGTATGGGGGAAGGGGCAGACAATCAGCCCCAGCATTTT,CASSMGEGADNQPQHF,16,TRBV19,TRBJ1-5,few,NA
TGCAGTATTAGCGGGGGTCCGGATGTCACAGATACGCAGTATTTT,CSISGGPDVTDTQYF,15,TRBV20-1,TRBJ2-3,many,TRBD2
TGTGCCACGAAGAACAGGGAAAATGAAAAACTGTTTTTT,CATKNRENEKLFF,13,TRBV10-3,TRBJ1-4,many,NA
TGCGCTAGCGGTGAGTCAGGAGCGGGGGAGAACACCGGGGAGCTGTTTTTT,CASGESGAGENTGELFF,17,TRBV10-1,TRBJ2-2,NA,TRBD2
TGCGCCAGCAGGGGAAGCGGGGGGGCCTTCAATGAGCAGTTCTTC,CASRGSGGAFNEQFF,15,TRBV5-1,TRBJ2-1,many,TRBD2
TGCGCCAGCAGTGAGGCAGGCATCGGTCAGCCCCAGCATTTT,CASSEAGIGQPQHF,14,TRBV10-2,TRBJ1-5,many,NA
TGTGCCAGTAGTATAGGGTTCGGAGGGTGGAGCAATCAGCCCCAGCATTTT,CASSIGFGGWSNQPQHF,17,TRBV19,TRBJ1-5,few,NA
TGTGCCAGCAGTTTGGGGGTCAACACTGAAGCTTTCTTT,CASSLGVNTEAFF,13,TRBV28,TRBJ1-1,many,NA
TGCAGTGCCCTCGGGCCGGAAATCCTCTACGAGCAGTACTTC,CSALGPEILYEQYF,14,TRBV20-1,TRBJ2-7,many,NA
TGTGCCAGCAGCGAGGGGGGGCTAGCGGGGACCGGGGAGCAGTTCTTC,CASSEGGLAGTGEQFF,16,TRBV9,TRBJ2-1,many,TRBD2
TGCAGTGCTAGGCATCCGAACACCGGGGAGCTGTTTTTT,CSARHPNTGELFF,13,TRBV20-1,TRBJ2-2,medium-sized,NA
TGCAGTGCTAGTTTAAGGCCTACGAACACCGGGGAGCTGTTTTTT,CSASLRPTNTGELFF,15,TRBV20-1,TRBJ2-2,many,NA
TGTGCCAGCAGCTTATCTGGGCGGGGGAACACTGAAGCTTTCTTT,CASSLSGRGNTEAFF,15,TRBV7-8,TRBJ1-1,once,NA
TGTGCCAGTAGTCGAATATCGGGACTCCCGGCGGCAGATACGCAGTATTTT,CASSRISGLPAADTQYF,17,TRBV19,TRBJ2-3,NA,NA
TGTGCCAGCAGCCAAGGTGTGAAGCGGGGCACCGGGGGGCTGTTTTTT,CASSQGVKRGTGGLFF,16,TRBV4-2,TRBJ2-2,NA,TRBD2
TGCAGTGCCACGGGACAGGGTGGCACCGGGGAGCTGTTTTTT,CSATGQGGTGELFF,14,TRBV20-1,TRBJ2-2,many,TRBD1
TGTGCCAGCAGCTTGCCGGGACAGCGGCATAATGAGCAGTTCTTC,CASSLPGQRHNEQFF,15,TRBV5-6,TRBJ2-1,many,TRBD1
TGTGCCAGCAGCTTTATCCTAGCGGAGTTCAATGAGCAGTTCTTC,CASSFILAEFNEQFF,15,TRBV7-9,TRBJ2-1,many,TRBD2
TGTGCCATACAGAGGGGGACTAGCACAGATACGCAGTATTTT,CAIQRGTSTDTQYF,14,TRBV10-3,TRBJ2-3,NA,NA
TGCGCCAGTTCGGGACCTTCGAACTATGGCTACACCTTC,CASSGPSNYGYTF,13,TRBV5-1,TRBJ1-2,NA,NA
TGTGCCAGCAGTTTGTCTAGCGGATACAATGAGCAGTTCTTC,CASSLSSGYNEQFF,14,TRBV6-5,TRBJ2-1,NA,TRBD2
TGTGCCAGCAGCCGCCCCCGGGGGGGCACTGACAATGAGCAGTTCTTC,CASSRPRGGTDNEQFF,16,TRBV7-9,TRBJ2-1,NA,TRBD2
TGTGCCAGCCGGACGGGAAACACTGAAGCTTTCTTT,CASRTGNTEAFF,12,TRBV6-6,TRBJ1-1,many,NA
TGTGCCACCAGTGACAATCAGGGGGCGCGGGACAATGAGCAGTTCTTC,CATSDNQGARDNEQFF,16,TRBV24-1,TRBJ2-1,many,TRBD1
TGCAGTGCTAGAGAACCCGCGGGATCCTACAATGAGCAGTTCTTC,CSAREPAGSYNEQFF,15,TRBV20-1,TRBJ2-1,NA,NA
TGTGCCAGCAGTCCGGGACAGGGGGGGGAAAAACTGTTTTTT,CASSPGQGGEKLFF,14,TRBV28,TRBJ1-4,many,TRBD1